This T cell receptor (beta chain) was sequenced during a study of spatial heterogeneity in lung cancer. General observations from the study: Mutation counts in tumors were tracked by counts of expanded intratumoral alpha and beta TCRs.

Germline CDR1 reads DFQATT; CDR2 reads SNEGSKA (reference sequence). V dropped 6 bases and J dropped 0 bases, with 12 bases sitting between them. The CDR3 has 13 amino acids. Time point defined: sample taken at primary tumor resection. The study tagged each TCR cDNA molecule with a unique molecular identifier. TCRdb re-called the 5' RACE reads through MiXCR, storing one row per CDR3 protein. The sample records about 13,000 distinct CDR3 sequences, roughly 7.2% being singletons. This clonotype ranks as medium-sized (0.01 to 0.1%). Its antigen is currently unknown. Specimen: lung tumor tissue, collected at surgery. The chain recombines TRBV20-1 with TRBJ2-7, with a tentative D call TRBD2 (5 bases). This sequence originates from a female donor with early-stage non-small cell lung cancer. CDR3 in amino acids: CSASDSDSYEQYF. CDR3 in DNA: TGCAGTGCCTCGGACTCCGACTCCTACGAGCAGTACTTC.